Below are 7 T cell receptor beta chains sequenced from a single sample in a study of blood T cells in healthy people across ages. A second PCR, run for roughly 7 to 12 cycles, used a sample-barcoded 5' primer plus a J-beta primer mix. TCRdb processed the 5' RACE reads anew with MiXCR; each CDR3 protein has one entry. This sample has around 1,800,000 distinct CDR3 sequences, with about 39% found just once. Sequencing input: blood. Source of these receptors: a human donor in good health.

V is TRBV2 and J is TRBJ1-2; 10 bases line up with TRBD1. The V segment lost 7 bases and the J segment 5 bases; nucleotides outside the gene matches: 4. Germline CDR1 is SNHLY and CDR2 is FYNNEI. This CDR3 is 13 amino acids long. CDR3 loop: CASTRDRGYGYTF. DNA of the CDR3: TGTGCCAGCACCCGGGACAGGGGTTATGGCTACACCTTC.

V is TRBV7-9 and J is TRBJ2-7, with 9 bases matching TRBD1. Judging by the DNA end, TRBJ2-5 fits better; the J call may be wrong. This CDR3 spans 15 amino acids. Per the germline V gene, CDR1 is SEHNR and CDR2 is FQNEAQ (reference sequence). For the CDR3, the DNA is TGTGCCAGCAGCCCGTGGACAGGGGTTGTTGAGACCCAGTACTTC. Protein product: CASSPWTGVVETQYF.

The DNA for the CDR3 is TGTGCCAGCAGTTACTTCGGGACGTCGCGCTACGAGCAGTACTTC. It encodes CASSYFGTSRYEQYF. The chain recombines TRBV6-6 with TRBJ2-7; the D call may be TRBD1 or TRBD2 (5 bases each). This CDR3 comprises 15 residues. The V gene lost 1 base and the J gene lost 3 bases, with 13 bases spanning the gap. Germline V gene lookup returns CDR1 MNHNY and CDR2 SVGAGI (reference sequence).

The rearrangement uses TRBV7-2 and TRBJ1-2; 9 bases are a match to TRBD1. Trimming took 5 bases from V and 8 from J; bases not matched to a gene: 15. CDR1 and CDR2 from the germline V gene are SGHTA and FQGNSA. There are 16 residues in the CDR3. DNA for the CDR3: TGTGCCAGCAGCCTAAGTTCCGGGACAGGGTCGGCGGGCTACACCTTC. Translated, it gives CASSLSSGTGSAGYTF.

This clonotype came up a few times. The genes are TRBV20-1 and TRBJ2-3; D may correspond to TRBD1 or TRBD2 (6 bases each). The germline V gene has CDR1 DFQATT and CDR2 SNEGSKA (reference sequence). The CDR3 runs to 14 residues. Trimming took 3 bases from V and 5 from J, leaving 15 bases between them. CDR3 region: CSARRGESGDTQYF. In DNA form, the CDR3 reads TGCAGTGCTAGGAGGGGGGAGTCGGGAGATACGCAGTATTTT.

J is TRBJ2-2 and V is TRBV6-5; D not resolved. The CDR3 loop spans 11 amino acids. V shed 7 bases and J shed 6 bases, with 6 bases lying between them. Germline CDR1 reads MNHEY; CDR2 reads SVGAGI. The CDR3 DNA sequence: TGTGCCAGCATGTCTGCCGGGGAGCTGTTTTTT. Protein sequence: CASMSAGELFF.

This clonotype has more than one count but fewer than ten. The gene calls are TRBV20-1 and TRBJ1-1, with D unresolved. Germline loops: CDR1 DFQATT, CDR2 SNEGSKA (reference sequence). With 0 bases removed from V and 3 bases from J, the gap between germline ends came to 8 bases. The CDR3 totals 13 residues. DNA of the CDR3: TGCAGTGCTAGAGAGCCGGGCGACACTGAAGCTTTCTTT. This gives the protein CSAREPGDTEAFF.